These 26 T cell receptor beta chains originate from one sample sequenced in a study of PD-L1 blockade in urothelial cancer. The protocol was immunoSEQ multiplex PCR, while the TCRdb copy is restricted to in-frame clones and leaves out a portion. The sample shows 35,000 to 50,000 clones, more than 75% of them seen only once. The input for sequencing was PBMCs, taken around atezolizumab (anti-PD-L1) treatment. Receptors originate from a woman aged 60-70 years with urothelial cancer.

V usage is TRBV18 and J usage is TRBJ2-1; 12 bases line up with TRBD2. The CDR3 spans 15 residues. J lost 7 bases, V lost 2 bases, and 3 bases had no gene match. Germline lookup yields CDR1 KGHSH and CDR2 LQKENI. The CDR3 DNA reads as TGTGCCAGCTCACCAATTGGACTAGCGGGGAATGAGCAGTTCTTC. It encodes CASSPIGLAGNEQFF.

This chain uses TRBV19 with TRBJ2-1; tentative D call: TRBD1 (6 bases). CDR1 is LNHDA and CDR2 is SQIVND in the germline V gene (reference sequence). CDR3 size: 15 residues. V was trimmed by 7 bases and J by 6 bases, leaving 19 bases between them. The CDR3 reads CASTLDRGDINEQFF. CDR3 nucleotides: TGTGCCAGTACCTTAGATCGAGGGGACATCAATGAGCAGTTCTTC.

The rearrangement joins TRBV9 to TRBJ2-7; 10 bases line up with TRBD1. V was pared by 3 bases and J by 2 bases, with 8 bases of the junction left unmatched. Germline V gene sequence: CDR1 SGDLS, CDR2 YYNGEE. This CDR3 comprises 16 residues. The CDR3 spells CASSGGDRGHTYEQYF. In DNA form, the CDR3 reads TGTGCCAGCAGCGGAGGAGACAGGGGGCATACCTACGAGCAGTACTTC.

The chain joins TRBV27 to TRBJ2-1, with D hard to call. The germline V and J ends were trimmed by 2 bases and 5 bases, with 19 bases remaining between them. Germline assignment: CDR1 MNHEY and CDR2 SMNVEV (reference sequence). CDR3 length: 17 amino acids. The DNA for the CDR3 is TGTGCCAGCAGTTTAAAGTTCGTGGCCAGGCCAGACAATGAGCAGTTCTTC. Translating it yields CASSLKFVARPDNEQFF.

With respect to this clone: The junction does not match germline at one end; this may be a read error. This sequence joins TRBV18 and TRBJ2-3, with TRBD2 identical over 8 bases. The CDR3 spans 14 residues. Looked up from germline, CDR1 is KGHSH and CDR2 is LQKENI. The CDR3 DNA reads TGTGCCAGCTCGCGGGAGGCCCCCACAGATATGCAGTATTTT. Amino acids: CASSREAPTDMQYF.

The sample holds a few counts of this clone. V and J are TRBV7-3 and TRBJ2-7; D is undetermined. The CDR3 runs to 13 residues. V was pared by 5 bases and J by 4 bases, with 12 bases between. Germline CDR1 SGHTA, CDR2 FQGTGA. In DNA, the CDR3 is TGTGCCAGCAGCCAGAATTCCCTTTACGAGCAGTACTTC. Translating gives CASSQNSLYEQYF. The whole variable domain, filled in from reference TRBV7-3 and TRBJ2-7, reads GAGVSQTPSNKVTEKGKYVELRCDPISGHTALYWYRQSLGQGPEFLIYFQGTGAADDSGLPNDRFFAVRPEGSVSTLKIQRTERGDSAVYLCASSQNSLYEQYFGPGTRLTVT.

This chain connects TRBV6-5 to TRBJ1-2; no reliable D call. This CDR3 spans 12 amino acids. Looked up from germline, CDR1 is MNHEY and CDR2 is SVGAGI. The germline V and J ends were trimmed by 5 bases and 5 bases, with 9 bases remaining between them. The CDR3 loop reads CASSGSKYGYTF. Here the CDR3 DNA reads TGTGCCAGCAGTGGTAGCAAGTATGGCTACACCTTC.

Only a few counts were recorded for this clone. The rearrangement uses TRBV29-1 and TRBJ2-7, with 8 bases lining up with TRBD1. The CDR3 loop spans 13 amino acids. Germline CDR1 is SQVTM and CDR2 is ANQGSEA. Trimming at V came to 5 bases and at J to 2 bases, leaving 5 bases not matched to a gene. CDR3 in DNA: TGCAGCGTTTCCGGGACAGGAACCTACGAGCAGTACTTC. Amino acids: CSVSGTGTYEQYF.

The V call is TRBV7-6, the J call TRBJ2-3, with a weak D call TRBD2 (5 bases). Germline values: CDR1 SGHVS, CDR2 FNYEAQ. The CDR3 consists of 14 residues. V lost 1 base to trimming and J lost 2 bases, with 7 bases between them. This CDR3 reads CASSLVGDTDTQYF. CDR3 nucleotides: TGTGCCAGCAGCTTAGTCGGGGACACAGATACGCAGTATTTT.

The genes are TRBV2 and TRBJ1-2; TRBD1 is a possible D gene (6 bases). Germline CDR1 is SNHLY and CDR2 is FYNNEI. The CDR3 consists of 16 residues. V was cut by 9 bases and J by 2 bases, with 22 bases left in between. The CDR3 sequence: CARTNREPSPNYGYTF. The CDR3 nucleotides read TGTGCCAGGACGAACAGGGAGCCGTCCCCCAACTATGGCTACACCTTC. Using reference TRBV2 and TRBJ1-2 for the parts outside the CDR3, the full variable domain is EPEVTQTPSHQVTQMGQEVILRCVPISNHLYFYWYRQILGQKVEFLVSFYNNEISEKSEIFDDQFSVERPDGSNFTLKIRSTKLEDSAMYFCARTNREPSPNYGYTFGSGTRLTVV.

This clone has just one count. In DNA, the CDR3 is TGCGCCAGCAGTGCGAATCCCCGGGACTCTTACAATGAGCAGTTCTTC. Its protein product is CASSANPRDSYNEQFF. V usage is TRBV10-2 and J usage is TRBJ2-1; a possible D gene is TRBD2 (6 bases). Germline CDR1 is WSHSY and CDR2 is SAAADI. The CDR3 runs to 16 residues. V lost 4 bases to trimming and J lost 4 bases, with 17 bases between them.

This clone showed up just once. The rearrangement joins TRBV7-8 to TRBJ2-2; a possible D gene is TRBD2 (6 bases). This CDR3 has 16 amino acids. The V gene lost 5 bases and the J gene lost 6 bases, with 19 bases spanning the gap. From germline, CDR1 is SGHVS and CDR2 FQNEAQ. CDR3: CASSPAGGGASGELFF. In DNA, the CDR3 is TGTGCCAGCAGCCCGGCCGGGGGTGGGGCCTCCGGGGAGCTGTTTTTT.

This chain connects TRBV4-3 to TRBJ2-1; TRBD1 agrees at 8 bases. J was trimmed by 4 bases and V by 1 base; bases with no gene match: 0. The CDR3 has 14 amino acids. CDR1 and CDR2 (germline): LGHNA, YSLEER. The CDR3 is CASSQGTGYNEQFF. The CDR3 nucleotides read TGCGCCAGCAGCCAAGGGACAGGGTACAATGAGCAGTTCTTC.

This rearrangement joins TRBV6-1 to TRBJ2-7, with D perhaps TRBD1 (5 bases). The V end was cut by 7 bases, the J end by 1 base, with 14 bases between. Per the germline V gene, CDR1 is MNHNS and CDR2 is SASEGT. The CDR3 runs 14 residues. CDR3 nucleotide sequence: TGTGCCAGCAAGCTGGACACAGCTTCCTACGAGCAGTACTTC. It yields the protein CASKLDTASYEQYF.

The chain is built from TRBV10-3 and TRBJ1-1; D call uncertain. This CDR3 spans 13 amino acids. V gave up 8 bases and J gave up 1 base, with 11 bases separating them. Germline CDR1 is ENHRY and CDR2 is SYGVKD. CDR3 sequence reads: CAIQIRENTEAFF. CDR3 sequence (DNA): TGTGCCATCCAAATTAGAGAGAACACTGAAGCTTTCTTT.

The chain is built from TRBV14 and TRBJ1-6, with D possibly TRBD1 on 5 matching bases. V was trimmed by 3 bases and J by 7 bases, leaving 16 bases between them. The CDR3 runs to 16 residues. Germline CDR1 reads SGHDN; CDR2 reads FVKESK. In DNA, the CDR3 is TGTGCCAGCAGCCAGGTTCAGGGATGGGGAAATTCACCCCTCCACTTT. Translation: CASSQVQGWGNSPLHF.

This chain connects TRBV2 to TRBJ2-7; 10 bases are a match to TRBD1. The CDR3 length is 15 residues. Germline assignment: CDR1 SNHLY and CDR2 FYNNEI. The ends lost 1 base at V and 2 bases at J; junction bases unmatched: 2. The CDR3 region has the DNA TGTGCCAGCAGTGAAGGGGGGACAGGGGCCTACGAGCAGTACTTC. Its translation: CASSEGGTGAYEQYF.

V usage is TRBV2 and J usage is TRBJ2-5; 11 bases align to TRBD2. Trimming removed 6 bases from V and 5 bases from J; junction bases left unmatched: 8. The CDR3 consists of 15 residues. Germline CDR1 reads SNHLY; CDR2 reads FYNNEI. The chain's CDR3 is CASRALAGGRETQYF. For the CDR3, the DNA is TGTGCCAGCAGAGCCCTAGCGGGAGGCCGGGAGACCCAGTACTTC. Supplemented by reference TRBV2 and TRBJ2-5, the full variable domain reads EPEVTQTPSHQVTQMGQEVILRCVPISNHLYFYWYRQILGQKVEFLVSFYNNEISEKSEIFDDQFSVERPDGSNFTLKIRSTKLEDSAMYFCASRALAGGRETQYFGPGTRLLVL.

CDR3 nucleotide sequence: TGTGCCAGCAGCTACCGACAGGGCAGAACTGAAGCTTTCTTT. Translating it yields CASSYRQGRTEAFF. The rearrangement links TRBV7-2 to TRBJ1-1; 7 bases are a match to TRBD1. Losses at the gene ends were 4 bases for V and 5 bases for J; bases not matched to a gene: 7. Germline CDR1 is SGHTA and CDR2 is FQGNSA. The CDR3 has 14 residues.

The rearrangement uses TRBV11-3 and TRBJ2-2; 12 bases match TRBD1. The germline V gene has CDR1 SGHNT and CDR2 YENEEA. This CDR3 spans 19 amino acids. The trim removed 4 bases at V and 1 base at J, leaving 10 bases unmatched. CDR3 sequence reads: CASSSPPGQGAVNTGELFF. DNA of the CDR3: TGTGCCAGCAGCTCGCCTCCGGGACAGGGGGCGGTGAACACCGGGGAGCTGTTTTTT.

The V and J genes are TRBV15 and TRBJ2-5; the D is unclear. V was pared by 1 base and J by 1 base, with 22 bases between. Germline V gene sequence: CDR1 LNHNV, CDR2 YYDKDF (reference sequence). CDR3 length equals 19 residues. CDR3 DNA: TGTGCCACCAGCAGAGCCCCCCATGAGGTCCTCTTCCTCCAAGAGACCCAGTACTTC. Its protein is CATSRAPHEVLFLQETQYF. Complete variable domain (other parts from reference TRBV15 and TRBJ2-5): DAMVIQNPRYQVTQFGKPVTLSCSQTLNHNVMYWYQQKSSQAPKLLFHYYDKDFNNEADTPDNFQSRRPNTSFCFLDIRSPGLGDTAMYLCATSRAPHEVLFLQETQYFGPGTRLLVL.

The chain is built from TRBV29-1 and TRBJ2-7; TRBD1 agrees at 12 bases. This CDR3 is built from 14 residues. After removal of 7 bases from V and 3 bases from J, the junction contained 7 bases not matched to a gene. Germline assignment: CDR1 SQVTM and CDR2 ANQGSEA. In DNA, the CDR3 is TGCAGCGCCGGGACAGGGGGCGAGTACTACGAGCAGTACTTC. It specifies CSAGTGGEYYEQYF.

This clone was counted a few times. This chain links TRBV10-3 with TRBJ2-7; 8 bases map to TRBD1. Germline lookup yields CDR1 ENHRY and CDR2 SYGVKD. The CDR3 runs 16 residues. Losses at the gene ends were 1 base for V and 3 bases for J; bases not matched to a gene: 8. The CDR3 reads CAISEFAGGIGYEQYF. Written as DNA, the CDR3 is TGTGCCATCAGTGAGTTCGCAGGGGGCATAGGCTACGAGCAGTACTTC.

The CDR3 sequence: CASSQDPRNQPQHF. The CDR3 DNA follows: TGCGCCAGCAGCCAAGACCCCAGGAATCAGCCCCAGCATTTT. V and J are TRBV4-3 and TRBJ1-5; D gene ambiguous. Germline CDR1 reads LGHNA; CDR2 reads YSLEER. V was clipped by 0 bases and J by 4 bases, with 7 bases between them. The CDR3 sequence is 14 residues long.

This clone was picked up one time. The chain recombines TRBV10-2 with TRBJ2-1, with 8 bases lining up with TRBD2. CDR1 is WSHSY, CDR2 SAAADI, per germline. The CDR3 spans 15 residues. V lost 10 bases, J lost 8 bases, and 16 bases stayed unmatched. CDR3 loop: CATTSSPAGGHEQFF. The CDR3 nucleotides read TGCGCCACCACCTCTTCACCGGCGGGAGGCCATGAGCAGTTCTTC.

The J gene is TRBJ2-2, the V gene TRBV7-9, with TRBD2 matching 8 bases. Germline V lookup: CDR1 SEHNR, CDR2 FQNEAQ (reference sequence). V dropped 6 bases and J dropped 4; count of bases not matched to a gene: 10. This CDR3 contains 16 residues. CDR3 amino acids: CASRLSAGGLTGELFF. CDR3 sequence (DNA): TGTGCCAGCAGGCTGTCGGCGGGAGGACTCACCGGGGAGCTGTTTTTT.